The text below deals with one T cell receptor (beta chain). This sample stems from a study of control samples from healthy donors and cancer patients. TCRdb's copy holds only in-frame clones and misses some; the assay was immunoSEQ multiplex PCR. Among 46,000 or so clones listed, over 85% were seen once. Germline trimming cut 3 bases from V and 2 bases from J; bases unmatched to any gene: 10. Germline values: CDR1 MNHEY, CDR2 SVGEGT. The CDR3 covers 17 residues. The receptor was isolated from a man aged 30 to 39 with colorectal cancer. The chain employs TRBV6-2 or TRBV6-3 and TRBJ2-3; 8 nucleotides match TRBD1. The sequenced material came from PBMCs. Here the CDR3 DNA reads TGTGCCAGCAGTTATGGTGCGGGACAGGTAGTCACAGATACGCAGTATTTT. Residues: CASSYGAGQVVTDTQYF.